This passage covers 8 T cell receptor beta chains from one sample sequenced in a study of regulatory T cells in long-lasting Graves disease. Construction of the TCR beta libraries employed iRepertoire HTBI primers in conjunction with Arm-PCR of CDR3 regions. TCRdb reanalysed the multiplex PCR reads using MiXCR and keeps one entry per CDR3 protein. The table shows fewer than 350,000 distinct CDR3 sequences, with 15% to 20% occurring only once. This sample's time point: newly diagnosed GD, antithyroid drugs for less than 3 months. Researchers made the TCR library from RNA that was extracted from PBMCs. The sequencing used peripheral blood mononuclear cells (PBMCs), collected at new diagnosis, from a patient treated with antithyroid drugs. The receptors stem from a female donor with Graves disease.

A few counts support this clonotype. V is TRBV3-1 and J is TRBJ2-7, with 7 bases identical to TRBD1. Germline assignment: CDR1 LGHDT and CDR2 YNNKEL (reference sequence). V trimming: 3 bases; J trimming: 0 bases; junction bases outside the gene matches: 8. The CDR3 length is 16 residues. CDR3 DNA sequence: TGTGCCAGCAGCCACGGGACAGAAGGTGTCTCCTACGAGCAGTACTTC. Encoded protein: CASSHGTEGVSYEQYF.

This clonotype was observed many times. The chain joins TRBV12-3 or TRBV12-4 to TRBJ2-3; D not resolved. The CDR3 has 11 amino acids. V was pared by 8 bases and J by 5 bases, with 8 bases between. The CDR3: CASFFGDTQYF. The CDR3, as DNA: TGTGCCAGCTTCTTCGGAGATACGCAGTATTTT.

The chain couples TRBV6-2 or TRBV6-3 to TRBJ1-5; D call uncertain. Germline V gene lookup returns CDR1 MNHEY and CDR2 SVGEGT. Trimming shortened V by 7 bases and J by 5 bases, and 12 bases separated the two germline ends. This CDR3 comprises 13 residues. CDR3 sequence: CASNLVGDQPQHF. CDR3 in DNA: TGTGCCAGCAATTTAGTGGGCGATCAGCCCCAGCATTTT.

This clonotype was detected ten times or more. The chain links TRBV4-1 to TRBJ2-7, with TRBD2 matching over 11 bases. This CDR3 is 14 amino acids long. Per the germline V gene, CDR1 is MGHRA and CDR2 is YSYEKL. The junction had 1 base not matched to a gene; V was cut back by 6 bases and J by 0 bases. The CDR3 reads CASRGLAGSYEQYF. CDR3 sequence (DNA): TGCGCCAGCAGAGGACTAGCGGGCTCCTACGAGCAGTACTTC.

This chain links TRBV20-1 with TRBJ2-1; D perhaps matches TRBD1 (5 bases). Germline CDR1 DFQATT, CDR2 SNEGSKA (reference sequence). The CDR3 covers 15 residues. The CDR3 reads CSALWGYSLRDEQFF. CDR3 bases: TGCAGCGCCCTTTGGGGCTACAGTTTGCGCGATGAGCAGTTCTTC.

This clonotype was picked up many times. The rearrangement links TRBV7-9 to TRBJ1-5; D unresolved. The CDR3 totals 14 residues. Trimming took off 2 bases at V and 3 bases at J, with 8 bases between the two ends. Per germline, CDR1 SEHNR and CDR2 FQNEAQ (reference sequence). The CDR3 sequence is CASSLNQDNQPQHF. Written as DNA, the CDR3 is TGTGCCAGCAGCTTAAATCAGGACAATCAGCCCCAGCATTTT.

This clonotype was recorded at least ten times. The rearrangement uses TRBV12-3 or TRBV12-4 and TRBJ2-5, with a possible D match to TRBD1 (6 bases). Trimming stripped 5 bases from V and 4 bases from J, with 14 bases between. This CDR3 spans 14 amino acids. CDR3 sequence (DNA): TGTGCCAGCAGTCAACAGGGATCCGGAGAGACCCAGTACTTC. It is translated as CASSQQGSGETQYF.

V and J are TRBV19 and TRBJ2-1; 7 nucleotides align to TRBD1. The J segment lost 0 bases and the V segment lost 6 bases, leaving 5 bases of the junction unmatched. This CDR3 comprises 15 residues. Germline-derived CDR1 and CDR2 are LNHDA and SQIVND (reference sequence). The CDR3 sequence is CASRLDRDSYNEQFF. CDR3 nucleotides: TGTGCCAGTAGACTCGACAGGGACTCCTACAATGAGCAGTTCTTC. The variable domain in full, completed from reference TRBV19 and TRBJ2-1, reads DGGITQSPKYLFRKEGQNVTLSCEQNLNHDAMYWYRQDPGQGLRLIYYSQIVNDFQKGDIAEGYSVSREKKESFPLTVTSAQKNPTAFYLCASRLDRDSYNEQFFGPGTRLTVL.